This T cell receptor (beta chain) originates from a study of blood T cell repertoires in COVID-19. At the level of the study: COVID-19 samples from acute and convalescent phases originated in the United States, Italy and Spain.

The method was immunoSEQ multiplex PCR; TCRdb's version includes in-frame clones alone and lacks a portion of them. The data contain over 150,000 clones, more than 65% of them singletons. The germline V gene encodes CDR1 LNHNV and CDR2 YYDKDF (reference sequence). Deletions cut 0 bases from V and 5 bases from J, with 11 bases between. There are 14 residues in the CDR3. This chain connects TRBV15 to TRBJ2-7; D is perhaps TRBD2 (6 bases). The receptor was derived from a human donor in a cohort sampled during active COVID-19. The sequencing sample was made of peripheral blood. CDR3 in amino acids: CATSRDSAGNEQYF. CDR3 nucleotides: TGTGCCACCAGCAGAGACTCAGCGGGTAACGAGCAGTACTTC.